These 29 T cell receptor beta chains came from one sample sequenced in a study of a mutant IDH1 vaccine in newly diagnosed glioma. The assay was immunoSEQ multiplex PCR, and TCRdb's table has in-frame clones only and misses some. The sample has some 36,000 clones; 80% to 90% are singletons. Documented time point: week 5, during vaccination. Doses of 300 ug of mutant IDH1 20-mer peptide were given with topical imiquimod. Their antigens remain unidentified. This specimen consisted of PBMCs, obtained from a glioma patient whose treatment included an IDH1 peptide vaccine. Receptors were obtained from a man aged 45-65 years with glioma.

This clone has just one count. The chain joins TRBV7-9 to TRBJ2-5; 9 bases are a match to TRBD1. The germline CDR1 and CDR2 sequences are SEHNR and FQNEAQ (reference sequence). The ends lost 6 bases at V and 2 bases at J; junction bases unmatched: 4. The CDR3 has 14 amino acids. The chain's CDR3 is CASRSGTGQETQYF. The CDR3 nucleotides read TGTGCCAGCAGATCCGGGACAGGGCAAGAGACCCAGTACTTC.

V gene TRBV2 combines with J gene TRBJ2-5; 9 bases fit TRBD1. CDR3 size: 13 residues. From germline, CDR1 is SNHLY and CDR2 FYNNEI. J lost 2 bases, V lost 11 bases, and 6 bases had no gene match. Written as DNA, the CDR3 is TGTGCCGCCCGGGACAGGGAACAAGAGACCCAGTACTTC. It yields the protein CAARDREQETQYF.

The V gene is TRBV29-1, the J gene TRBJ2-7, with 7 positions matching TRBD1. CDR1 SQVTM and CDR2 ANQGSEA come from the germline V gene. The CDR3 sequence is 13 residues long. Trimming at V came to 7 bases and at J to 6 bases, leaving 12 bases not matched to a gene. The CDR3 sequence: CSANTGTVREQYF. CDR3 nucleotides: TGCAGCGCAAATACCGGGACAGTTCGCGAGCAGTACTTC.

The rearrangement uses TRBV5-6 and TRBJ1-3; D is uncertain. This CDR3 region has 16 residues. Germline CDR1 is SGHDT and CDR2 is YYEEEE. V lost 4 bases, J lost 0 bases, and 14 bases lay in between. The CDR3 region has the DNA TGTGCCAGCAGCGTCAAACCGACGAGCTCTGGAAACACCATATATTTT. This translates into CASSVKPTSSGNTIYF. Looking up the rest from reference TRBV5-6 and TRBJ1-3 gives the full variable domain: DAGVTQSPTHLIKTRGQQVTLRCSPKSGHDTVSWYQQALGQGPQFIFQYYEEEERQRGNFPDRFSGHQFPNYSSELNVNALLLGDSALYLCASSVKPTSSGNTIYFGEGSWLTVV.

The rearrangement uses TRBV7-6 and TRBJ2-5; possible D gene TRBD1, 5 bases. Deletions cut 4 bases from V and 3 bases from J, with 9 bases between. Germline assignment: CDR1 SGHVS and CDR2 FNYEAQ. The CDR3 loop spans 13 amino acids. The CDR3 loop is CASSSRTKETQYF. The CDR3 DNA reads TGTGCCAGCAGCTCCAGGACAAAAGAGACCCAGTACTTC.

V gene TRBV7-9 combines with J gene TRBJ1-2; TRBD1 is a possible D gene (6 bases). CDR3 size: 12 residues. V was clipped by 3 bases and J by 8 bases, with 10 bases between them. The germline gives CDR1 SEHNR, CDR2 FQNEAQ (reference sequence). Here the CDR3 DNA reads TGTGCCAGCAGCTTTGGGGGCATAGGCTACACCTTC. Protein sequence: CASSFGGIGYTF.

This sequence joins TRBV2 and TRBJ2-2; D is uncertain. Trimming cost V 10 bases and J 3 bases, with 12 bases left between them. The CDR3 runs 13 residues. The germline V gene encodes CDR1 SNHLY and CDR2 FYNNEI. The CDR3 DNA is TGTGCCACCAAACCCCGGTACACCGGGGAGCTGTTTTTT. Its protein product is CATKPRYTGELFF.

This chain links TRBV18 with TRBJ1-1; tentative D call: TRBD1 (5 bases). The germline CDR1 and CDR2 sequences are KGHSH and LQKENI. The length of the CDR3 is 16 residues. V lost 3 bases to trimming and J lost 0 bases, with 14 bases between them. The CDR3 protein is CASSPPQGFMNTEAFF. CDR3 DNA: TGTGCCAGCTCACCCCCTCAGGGCTTCATGAACACTGAAGCTTTCTTT.

The chain couples TRBV19 to TRBJ1-2; TRBD1 matches 8 bases. From germline, CDR1 is LNHDA and CDR2 SQIVND (reference sequence). V lost 6 bases and J lost 2; bases outside the gene matches: 14. The CDR3 totals 17 residues. The CDR3 sequence: CASSDGQGGLLNYGYTF. Written as DNA, the CDR3 is TGTGCCAGTAGCGATGGACAGGGAGGGCTACTGAACTATGGCTACACCTTC.

The DNA for the CDR3 is TGTGCCAGCAGTGCATATGGACTAGCGGGGGGCACAGATACGCAGTATTTT. Residues: CASSAYGLAGGTDTQYF. V usage is TRBV2 and J usage is TRBJ2-3; 13 nucleotides line up with TRBD2. The V gene end was trimmed by 4 bases and the J gene end by 1 base; junction bases not matched to a gene: 5. Looked up from germline, CDR1 is SNHLY and CDR2 is FYNNEI. The CDR3 runs to 17 residues.

This chain connects TRBV19 to TRBJ2-1; D uncertain. Germline-derived CDR1 and CDR2 are LNHDA and SQIVND (reference sequence). This CDR3 is 14 amino acids long. V dropped 4 bases and J dropped 8 bases, with 15 bases sitting between them. CDR3 nucleotides: TGTGCCAGTAGTACCAGGACCCCAAGAGATGAGCAGTTCTTC. Amino acids: CASSTRTPRDEQFF.

The chain uses TRBV6-5 and TRBJ2-1; TRBD2 is a possible D gene (5 bases). Germline CDR1 is MNHEY and CDR2 is SVGAGI. The CDR3 contains 12 residues. Between the trimmed V and J ends, which lost 5 bases and 7 bases, there was a span of 9 bases. The CDR3 loop reads CASSRTGNEQFF. DNA for the CDR3: TGTGCCAGCAGTCGGACGGGAAATGAGCAGTTCTTC.

The chain is built from TRBV30 and TRBJ1-5, with 8 positions matching TRBD1. CDR1 is GTSNPN and CDR2 is SVGIG in the germline V gene (reference sequence). The CDR3 contains 17 residues. The V and J ends lost 2 bases and 1 base, in that order; junction bases with no gene match: 10. The CDR3 region is CAWSLGTGVVSNQPQHF. CDR3 DNA sequence: TGTGCCTGGAGTCTGGGGACAGGAGTTGTAAGCAATCAGCCCCAGCATTTT.

The chain links TRBV29-1 to TRBJ2-4; 8 positions match TRBD2. The germline V gene encodes CDR1 SQVTM and CDR2 ANQGSEA. V was clipped by 5 bases and J by 7 bases; unmatched bases: 10. The CDR3 contains 14 residues. CDR3 DNA: TGCAGCGTTCTAGGACTAGCAAGTGGGAACATTCAGTACTTC. Protein: CSVLGLASGNIQYF.

This chain joins TRBV29-1 and TRBJ2-3, with D unresolved. The CDR3 sequence is 14 residues long. The V and J ends lost 4 bases and 0 bases respectively, with 11 bases between them. Germline CDR1 SQVTM, CDR2 ANQGSEA. CDR3 DNA: TGCAGCGTTGTCACGGTAGATAGCACAGATACGCAGTATTTT. This gives the protein CSVVTVDSTDTQYF.

The chain couples TRBV19 to TRBJ2-3; D might be TRBD1 or TRBD2, each matching 5 bases. V lost 7 bases and J lost 2, with 10 bases in between. Germline V gene sequence: CDR1 LNHDA, CDR2 SQIVND (reference sequence). This CDR3 is built from 13 residues. The CDR3 bases are TGTGCCAGTAAGGGACCAAACACAGATACGCAGTATTTT. The encoded protein is CASKGPNTDTQYF.

This chain links TRBV7-3 with TRBJ1-1; a weak D match, TRBD1 (6 bases). V gave up 5 bases and J gave up 7 bases, with 14 bases separating them. This CDR3 is 13 amino acids long. From germline, CDR1 is SGHTA and CDR2 FQGTGA. Here the CDR3 DNA reads TGTGCCAGCAGCCCTAACCCAGGGGATGAAGCTTTCTTT. Amino acid sequence: CASSPNPGDEAFF.

This rearrangement joins TRBV7-9 to TRBJ1-4, with D possibly TRBD1 on 6 matching bases. CDR3 length equals 13 residues. Trimming pared 0 bases from V and 8 bases from J, leaving 7 bases between. From germline, CDR1 is SEHNR and CDR2 FQNEAQ (reference sequence). As DNA, the CDR3 is TGTGCCAGCAGCTTAGCAGGGGGGGAAAAACTGTTTTTT. Translated, it gives CASSLAGGEKLFF.

The chain recombines TRBV6-4 with TRBJ1-1; D possibly corresponds to TRBD1 (5 bases). Trimming stripped 4 bases from V and 1 base from J, with 7 bases between. CDR3 length equals 13 residues. Germline V gene lookup returns CDR1 MRHNA and CDR2 SNTAGT. The CDR3 loop reads CASSVRENTEAFF. DNA of the CDR3: TGTGCCAGCAGTGTCAGGGAGAACACTGAAGCTTTCTTT.

In nucleotides, the CDR3 is TGTGCCAGCTCACCACTCCGGACTGAAGCTTTCTTT. Protein: CASSPLRTEAFF. The genes are TRBV18 and TRBJ1-1, with D hard to call. CDR3 size: 12 residues. Germline V lookup: CDR1 KGHSH, CDR2 LQKENI. The V end was cut by 1 base, the J end by 5 bases, with 5 bases between.

The chain combines TRBV4-1 with TRBJ1-4; 7 bases agree with TRBD1. The J segment lost 0 bases and the V segment lost 4 bases, leaving 5 bases of the junction unmatched. The CDR3 sequence is 16 residues long. CDR1 and CDR2 (germline): MGHRA, YSYEKL. CDR3 loop: CASSPRTGTTNEKLFF. The CDR3 DNA reads as TGCGCCAGCAGCCCTCGGACAGGAACAACTAATGAAAAACTGTTTTTT.

This clone was seen a handful of times. The chain uses TRBV5-1 and TRBJ2-1; D is perhaps TRBD2 (5 bases). V lost 0 bases and J 5 bases, leaving 12 bases between the germline ends. Germline V gives CDR1 SGHRS, CDR2 YFSETQ. The CDR3 has 15 residues. As DNA, the CDR3 is TGCGCCAGCAGCTTGGACAGCGGTTCAAACAATGAGCAGTTCTTC. Its translation: CASSLDSGSNNEQFF.

The gene calls are TRBV7-9 and TRBJ2-1; 7 bases are a match to TRBD1. The CDR3 runs to 15 residues. Per germline, CDR1 SEHNR and CDR2 FQNEAQ (reference sequence). The V gene end was trimmed by 1 base and the J gene end by 1 base; junction bases not matched to a gene: 1. The CDR3 sequence: CASSLGDSSYNEQFF. The CDR3 DNA reads as TGTGCCAGCAGCTTAGGGGACAGTTCCTACAATGAGCAGTTCTTC.

The chain joins TRBV7-2 to TRBJ1-5, with unresolved D. This CDR3 region has 14 residues. The germline V gene has CDR1 SGHTA and CDR2 FQGNSA. Trimming left V 4 bases short and J 2 bases short, with 9 bases between. The CDR3 sequence is CASSYNAGNQPQHF. As DNA, the CDR3 is TGTGCCAGCAGCTACAATGCCGGCAATCAGCCCCAGCATTTT.

The rearrangement links TRBV5-6 to TRBJ2-3, with D possibly being TRBD1 (6 bases). The germline V and J ends were trimmed by 7 bases and 4 bases, with 13 bases remaining between them. The CDR3 sequence is 13 residues long. Germline V CDR1 and CDR2: SGHDT, YYEEEE. The CDR3 nucleotides are TGTGCCAGCCATCTAGGGGGAGCAGATACGCAGTATTTT. Protein: CASHLGGADTQYF.

This sequence joins TRBV13 and TRBJ2-1; no clear D gene. V lost 4 bases and J 8 bases, leaving 12 bases between the germline ends. The germline V gene has CDR1 PRHDT and CDR2 FYEKMQ (reference sequence). The CDR3 is 13 amino acids. CDR3 sequence: CASSSDTWHEQFF. CDR3 DNA: TGTGCCAGCAGCTCCGACACCTGGCATGAGCAGTTCTTC.

The rearrangement joins TRBV6-5 to TRBJ1-3, with 7 positions matching TRBD1. The CDR3 is 13 amino acids. With V trimmed by 6 bases and J by 14 bases, 13 bases remained unmatched. Germline assignment: CDR1 MNHEY and CDR2 SVGAGI. CDR3 in amino acids: CASSYGTDVPLYF. DNA for the CDR3: TGTGCCAGCAGCTATGGGACAGACGTTCCGTTATATTTT.

The genes are TRBV9 and TRBJ2-3, with D possibly being TRBD2 (5 bases). The V and J ends lost 2 bases and 2 bases respectively, with 6 bases between them. The CDR3 runs to 13 residues. Per germline, CDR1 SGDLS and CDR2 YYNGEE. Here the CDR3 DNA reads TGTGCCAGCAGCGTCGGGGTCACAGATACGCAGTATTTT. This sequence encodes CASSVGVTDTQYF.

The chain combines TRBV12-5 with TRBJ1-4; D not certain. The germline CDR1 and CDR2 sequences are LGHNT and FRNRAP. The CDR3 sequence is 15 residues long. V lost 0 bases and J lost 4, with 9 bases in between. The CDR3 is CASGLVGQFNEKLFF. The CDR3, as DNA: TGTGCTAGTGGTTTGGTAGGGCAGTTTAATGAAAAACTGTTTTTT.